This T cell receptor beta chain emerged from a study of cytomegalovirus exposure and HLA in healthy donors (dated 2017 in TCRdb). In the study overall: According to an earlier analysis of several hundred of the donors, about 179 million T cells yielded 100 million or so unique TCR beta sequences and more than 250 Gb of sequence data. On average, 235,054 unique TCR beta nucleotide sequences were sequenced per donor among a few hundred genotyped donors of the cohort, with around 19% of those sequences being non-productive. Every repertoire in the discovery cohort had been generated on one and the same sequencing platform. Donor age, sex, ethnicity and CMV serostatus were compiled together with the repertoire data. The study used immunosequencing to profile the T cell repertoires of 670 or so subjects and linked those repertoires to cytomegalovirus serostatus. Rather than using new phenotypic data, the later analysis identified candidate immune exposures from TCR beta sequences and from how often those sequences occurred across donors. HLA typing included class I and class II loci at four-digit resolution. To study patterns of TCR occurrence, a later analysis re-analyzed previously published TCR beta repertoires from around 660 donors and added high-resolution HLA genotyping. Along with the approximately 600-subject first cohort, a separate validation cohort of over a hundred different subjects was used. Genome-wide SNP genotypes for about three fifths of the 666 donors were used in a later genetic analysis, which treated that subset as a discovery cohort. Of the 398 genotyped donors, 65% to 90% were placed in the genetic ancestry cluster associated with self-reported Caucasian donors. To predict cytomegalovirus infection status, the study combined high-throughput TCR immunosequencing, statistical association of individual TCRs with disease status, and machine learning. The aim of the study was to test whether cataloging public T cell receptors could identify signatures of past pathogen exposure. An early release that covered 640 HLA-typed donors contained approximately 300 gigabases of sequencing data and around 85 million unique TCR sequences. Because of strong linkage in the cohort, five DR-DQ haplotypes were treated as single units for association and clustering. The number of typed donors differed by locus: roughly 629-640 for A, B, C, DRB1 and DQB1; 500 to 550 for DQA1; roughly 600 for DPA1; and around 450 for DPB1. An earlier analysis of 587 of the donors used high-throughput TCR beta sequencing to judge whether each TCR beta V gene segment behaved as functional or pseudogenic. Beyond this particular receptor, the publication reports: At a false discovery rate of 0.05, a later analysis linked approximately 18,000 TCR beta sequences to specific HLA alleles. A total of about 150 TCR beta chains were listed by the study as associated with cytomegalovirus. A group of highly shared sequence variants was considered likely to be a technical artifact of the sequencing pipeline. Most TCR sequences were seen in very few donors, while some public TCRs were found in many individuals. A later analysis found that HLA-associated TCR beta chains were more clonally expanded and had lower generation probabilities than equally common non-associated chains. The authors suggested that the approach could potentially be generalized to other disease states and immunological phenotypes. V-gene and J-gene trimming of TCR beta chains was associated with a missense DCLRE1C variant in a later genetic analysis, and the association was replicated in an independent cohort. According to a later analysis, parvovirus B19, influenza, CMV and Epstein-Barr virus appeared linked to several top co-occurrence clusters. A further reported finding was that TCR beta sequences accurately predicted the HLA-A and HLA-B alleles for most subjects in the first cohort. Only TCR beta chains were sequenced in this cohort, and the absence of alpha or paired-chain data limited detectable features. Compared with the 666-donor mean, donors in an Asian-associated ancestry cluster had fewer N-insertions in productive TCRs, according to a later genetic analysis. When HLA alleles, especially DR and DQ, strongly co-occurred, TCR associations were difficult to assign to individual alleles. In both the original and validation cohorts, the classifier was reported to diagnose cytomegalovirus status with high specificity and sensitivity. Some IMGT-functional V segments, including TRBV6-2 and TRBV6-3, could not be distinguished by the 87-base-pair reads and were therefore excluded. The presence/absence analyses assumed that sequencing depth was roughly uniform across donors, and that assumption may not be true. Because some donors lacked HLA typing at each locus, the association tests relied only on the typed subset. A later analysis found that most CMV-associated TCR beta chains appeared HLA-restricted, with HLA associations seemingly driven largely by CMV exposure. Because counts were too low, more than 15 rarely observed V segments, including chromosome 9 orphons, were left out of the earlier analysis of approximately 580 of the donors. For the cohort, immune exposure information was limited to CMV serostatus. In a later analysis, the rate of TCR association differed among HLA loci, with DRB1 alleles having the most associated TCRs and HLA-C alleles having the fewest. Correlated functional status among segregating V segments might be attributable to linkage disequilibrium, but an unknown experimental factor could not be ruled out. In vitro tests confirmed that a few of the cytomegalovirus-associated TCR beta chains recognize cytomegalovirus antigens. In an earlier analysis of roughly 560 of the donors, most TCR beta V segments were observed in productive rearrangements about 90% or about 30% of the time, broadly matching IMGT annotations.

The cohort consisted of hundreds of healthy bone marrow donors. At the time of sampling, all cohort members were nominally healthy, though unrecorded immune exposures were likely present. The donor tested CMV seropositive, placing the donor among the 289 seropositive members of the cohort. A peripheral blood sample was provided by each donor, and peripheral blood mononuclear cells were used for TCR beta sequencing. The Qiagen DNeasy Blood Extraction Kit was used to extract genomic DNA from the blood cell samples. Libraries came from the immunoSEQ multiplex PCR assay. For the multiplex PCR, a mixture combining 60 forward primers for TCR Vbeta segments and 13 reverse primers for TCR Jbeta segments was used. Amplification of the CDR3 region of rearranged TCR beta genes was performed with a multiplex PCR assay on genomic DNA. The Illumina HiSeq System was used to sequence the amplified TCR beta libraries as 87-base-pair reads. The authors processed their data as follows. Across the 670 or so repertoires, a later analysis counted 75 million to 90 million unique TCR beta chains, some 11 million of which were shared by at least two donors. A nearest-neighbor algorithm error-corrected the raw reads and collapsed the reads into unique sequences, merging closely related sequences to remove PCR and sequencing errors. V, D and J gene segments were assigned by aligning CDR3 sequences to IMGT reference sequences. For a sequence to be retained, a match of at least six nucleotides was required to both a V gene segment and a J gene segment. Rearrangements were classified as productive when the CDR3 lacked stop codons and remained in frame with V and J, and all other rearrangements were classified as non-productive. CDR3 was defined by IMGT convention, running from the second conserved V-encoded cysteine to the conserved J-encoded phenylalanine. In an earlier analysis of around 540 of the donors, sequences lacking an unambiguous match to a single V gene segment were excluded. In an earlier analysis of several hundred of the donors, V segments were called functional above 56.7% productive rearrangements and were called segregating when the between-donor standard deviation exceeded 5%. A statistical classification framework was built for diagnosing cytomegalovirus status from the catalog of TCR beta chain sequences. V and J gene assignment, in a later analysis, came from comparing TCR nucleotide sequences with IMGT/GENE-DB human TR gene sequences. In a later analysis, CDR3 sequences and most-parsimonious VDJ recombination scenarios were assigned using the TCRdist pipeline. In a later analysis, each TCR beta chain was defined by its CDR3 amino acid sequence together with its V-gene family, and reads lacking a unique V-gene family were excluded. As a way to deal with suspected cross-contamination and a sequencing artifact, a later analysis dropped hundreds of nucleotide sequences that were highly shared and had low generation probability. In a later analysis, a clonal expansion index was calculated for each public chain from normalized within-repertoire ranks of inferred template counts. In a later analysis, generation probabilities were computed using a VDJ recombination model fitted to out-of-frame rearrangements, and the results were checked against IGoR. In a later analysis, TCR-TCR, TCR-HLA and TCR-CMV co-occurrence was scored with hypergeometric tests, and a repertoire-size bias correction was applied to TCR pairs. To estimate false discovery rates, a later analysis permuted the HLA or CMV assignments 20 times. In a later analysis, co-occurring TCRs were grouped using DBSCAN, and TCRdist sequence similarity was added for clustering within HLA-allele-positive subsets. For co-occurrence clustering, repertoires with fewer than 30,000 or more than 120,000 public chains were excluded, along with a handful of repertoires with anomalous nucleotide sharing. TCRdb's version of the immuneACCESS table is confined to in-frame rearrangements and falls short of the full clone set. An unresolved V gene accounts for under half of the shortfall where checked; the remainder is of unknown origin. That table supplies the V and J calls and clone size; D and trimming were determined from the DNA. In all, the sample holds 120,000 or so clones, and about 68% of those were seen once. The ten largest account for under 5% of the sample.

On this clone: Its specific antigen is unknown. One base away there is no much larger clone; base qualities are not given.

Including the terminal cysteine and phenylalanine, the CDR3 comprises 15 residues. This entry keeps only the CDR3 DNA: 45 bases, framed from base 1. CDR1 and CDR2 were assigned from the germline V gene as SGHDN and FVKESK. V has 3 bases trimmed and J has 8 bases trimmed; junction bases matching no gene number 7. The chain was built from TRBV14 and TRBJ1-4; 9 nucleotides in the junction match TRBD1. Sample: PBMCs. The receptor was derived from a man in his forties or fifties in good health and CMV-seropositive. The DNA is TGTGCCAGCAGCCAGGGGACAGGGAGGGGAGAAAAACTGTTTTTT. This is translated as CASSQGTGRGEKLFF.